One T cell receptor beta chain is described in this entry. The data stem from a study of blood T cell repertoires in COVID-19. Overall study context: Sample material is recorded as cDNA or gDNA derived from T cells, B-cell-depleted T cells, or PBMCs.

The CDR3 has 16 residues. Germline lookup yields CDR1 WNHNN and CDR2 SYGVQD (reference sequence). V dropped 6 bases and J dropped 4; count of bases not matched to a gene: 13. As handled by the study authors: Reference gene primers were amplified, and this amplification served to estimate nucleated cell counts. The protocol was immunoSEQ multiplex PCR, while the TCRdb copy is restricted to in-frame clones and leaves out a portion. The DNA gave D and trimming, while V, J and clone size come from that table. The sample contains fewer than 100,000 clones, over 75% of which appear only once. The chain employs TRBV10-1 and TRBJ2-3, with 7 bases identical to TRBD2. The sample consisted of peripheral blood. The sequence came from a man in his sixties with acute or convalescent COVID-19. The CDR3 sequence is CASRPKRTRGADTQYF. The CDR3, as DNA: TGCGCCAGCAGGCCCAAACGGACTAGAGGGGCAGATACGCAGTATTTT.